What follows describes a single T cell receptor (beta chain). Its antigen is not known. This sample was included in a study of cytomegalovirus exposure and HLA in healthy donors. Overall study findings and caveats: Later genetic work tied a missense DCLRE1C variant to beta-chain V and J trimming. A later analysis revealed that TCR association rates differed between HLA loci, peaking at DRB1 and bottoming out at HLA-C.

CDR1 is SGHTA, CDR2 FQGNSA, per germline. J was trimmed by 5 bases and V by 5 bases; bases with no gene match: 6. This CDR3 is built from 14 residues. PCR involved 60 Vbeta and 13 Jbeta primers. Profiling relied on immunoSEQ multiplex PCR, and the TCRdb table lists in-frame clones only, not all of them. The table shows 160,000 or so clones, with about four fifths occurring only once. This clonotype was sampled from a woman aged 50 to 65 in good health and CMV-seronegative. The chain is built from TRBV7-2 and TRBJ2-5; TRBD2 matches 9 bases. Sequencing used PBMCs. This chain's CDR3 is CASSPAGGRETQYF. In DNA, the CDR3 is TGTGCCAGCAGCCCAGCGGGGGGCCGGGAGACCCAGTACTTC.